One and the same sample provided the 14 T cell receptor beta chains below, sequenced in a study of T cell changes during pregnancy in multiple sclerosis. Profiled with immunoSEQ multiplex PCR; TCRdb holds only in-frame clones, not every one. The sample has tens of thousands of clones; roughly 90% are singletons. The input for sequencing was CD4+ T cells from peripheral blood mononuclear cells, taken after pregnancy. The receptors originated from a female donor in good health, enrolled as a control in a pregnancy study.

A word on this clone: A read error may produce the germline difference seen at one junction end. The chain carries TRBV7-7 and TRBJ2-5; weak D call: TRBD1 (5 bases). From germline, CDR1 is SSHAT and CDR2 FNYEAQ (reference sequence). This CDR3 region has 14 residues. Here the CDR3 DNA reads TGTGCTAGCAGCTCCAGACAGTTCAGCGAGACCCAGTACTTC. Translation gives CASSSRQFSETQYF.

The chain employs TRBV27 and TRBJ2-2; 10 bases align to TRBD2. The CDR3 is 15 residues long. The V segment lost 3 bases and the J segment 6 bases; nucleotides outside the gene matches: 4. Germline V gene lookup returns CDR1 MNHEY and CDR2 SMNVEV (reference sequence). CDR3 sequence: CASSFSSGGSGELFF. CDR3 DNA sequence: TGTGCCAGCAGTTTTAGTAGCGGGGGGTCCGGGGAGCTGTTTTTT.

A few counts support this clone. J is TRBJ2-1 and V is TRBV7-2, with 9 nucleotides matching TRBD2. The V gene end was trimmed by 0 bases and the J gene end by 10 bases; junction bases not matched to a gene: 10. The CDR3 spans 16 residues. CDR1 is SGHTA and CDR2 is FQGNSA in the germline V gene. Here the CDR3 DNA reads TGTGCCAGCAGCTTAGCTAGCGGGGGTGGGCGGAAGGAGCAGTTCTTC. Its translation: CASSLASGGGRKEQFF.

The rearrangement links TRBV6-4 to TRBJ1-2, with 9 bases fitting TRBD1. Looked up from germline, CDR1 is MRHNA and CDR2 is SNTAGT. The CDR3 totals 13 residues. The V segment lost 6 bases and the J segment 8 bases; nucleotides outside the gene matches: 7. In nucleotides, the CDR3 is TGTGCCAGCAGGGGACAGGGACTCGGAGGCTACACCTTC. It specifies CASRGQGLGGYTF.

This chain uses TRBV11-1 with TRBJ2-5, with 10 nucleotides matching TRBD1. This CDR3 is built from 16 residues. Germline lookup yields CDR1 SGHAT and CDR2 FQDESV (reference sequence). The trim removed 4 bases at V and 5 bases at J, leaving 10 bases unmatched. The CDR3 region is CASSYRTGQGLETQYF. CDR3 coding DNA: TGTGCCAGCAGCTACAGAACGGGACAGGGGTTGGAGACCCAGTACTTC.

The chain joins TRBV7-9 to TRBJ1-4; D possibly corresponds to TRBD1 (5 bases). Trimming removed 3 bases at V and 8 bases at J, with 13 bases between. The CDR3 has 14 residues. The V gene's germline CDR1 is SEHNR and CDR2 FQNEAQ (reference sequence). CDR3 sequence: CASSLRQGGEKLFF. The CDR3 region has the DNA TGTGCCAGCAGCTTGCGTCAGGGTGGGGAAAAACTGTTTTTT.

This clone has only a few counts. The chain joins TRBV28 to TRBJ1-5; D is ambiguous. In germline, CDR1 is MDHEN, CDR2 SYDVKM. V was shortened by 2 bases and J by 7 bases, with 3 bases between the two germline ends. The length of the CDR3 is 11 residues. The CDR3 nucleotides are TGTGCCAGCAGTTTAGAGCAGCCCCAGCATTTT. Encoded protein: CASSLEQPQHF.

The chain combines TRBV5-4 with TRBJ1-2; D ambiguous. The V end was cut by 0 bases, the J end by 4 bases, with 13 bases between. The CDR3 covers 15 residues. Per the germline V gene, CDR1 is SGHNT and CDR2 is YYREEE (reference sequence). The CDR3 DNA reads TGTGCCAGCAGCTTGGTTTCTCGGGAGCCCTATGGCTACACCTTC. Translation gives CASSLVSREPYGYTF.

The genes are TRBV28 and TRBJ2-2; perhaps TRBD1 as D (6 bases). CDR3 length: 16 residues. Germline V gives CDR1 MDHEN, CDR2 SYDVKM. V was pared by 5 bases and J by 1 base, with 14 bases between. The CDR3 loop reads CASSLPGTQNTGELFF. CDR3 bases: TGTGCCAGCAGTCTCCCCGGGACACAGAACACCGGGGAGCTGTTTTTT. Using reference TRBV28 and TRBJ2-2 for the parts outside the CDR3, the full variable domain is DVKVTQSSRYLVKRTGEKVFLECVQDMDHENMFWYRQDPGLGLRLIYFSYDVKMKEKGDIPEGYSVSREKKERFSLILESASTNQTSMYLCASSLPGTQNTGELFFGEGSRLTVL.

This chain uses TRBV2 with TRBJ1-2, with D maybe TRBD1 (5 bases). The CDR3 has 15 residues. CDR1 SNHLY and CDR2 FYNNEI come from the germline V gene. Trimming left V 4 bases short and J 4 bases short, with 16 bases between. The DNA of the CDR3 is TGTGCCAGCAGTGGGACGGGACTGCCGCCCTATGGCTACACCTTC. Protein sequence: CASSGTGLPPYGYTF.

This clone was counted once. The rearrangement uses TRBV9 and TRBJ2-2; TRBD1 might be the D (6 bases). The CDR3 runs to 14 residues. V was cut by 2 bases and J by 4 bases, with 9 bases left in between. CDR1 and CDR2 (germline): SGDLS, YYNGEE. CDR3 nucleotides: TGTGCCAGCAGCGTTGGGACAATCACCGGGGAGCTGTTTTTT. This codes for CASSVGTITGELFF.

This rearrangement joins TRBV7-9 to TRBJ2-1; 10 positions match TRBD1. CDR3 length equals 16 residues. Germline V gene sequence: CDR1 SEHNR, CDR2 FQNEAQ (reference sequence). The trim removed 5 bases at V and 4 bases at J, leaving 8 bases unmatched. CDR3 nucleotide sequence: TGTGCCAGCAGCCGAGCGACGGGACAGGGGTACAATGAGCAGTTCTTC. The encoded protein is CASSRATGQGYNEQFF.

V gene TRBV2 combines with J gene TRBJ2-5; possibly TRBD1 for D (6 bases). Germline loops: CDR1 SNHLY, CDR2 FYNNEI. This CDR3 has 14 residues. V was clipped by 7 bases and J by 0 bases, with 12 bases between them. Here the CDR3 DNA reads TGTGCCAGCATTTTCGGACAGAACCAAGAGACCCAGTACTTC. Encoded protein: CASIFGQNQETQYF.

This chain joins TRBV2 and TRBJ2-7; 10 bases match TRBD2. In germline, CDR1 is SNHLY, CDR2 FYNNEI. The ends lost 5 bases at V and 3 bases at J; junction bases unmatched: 7. The CDR3 loop spans 15 amino acids. Here the CDR3 reads CASSPQAGGDYEQYF. CDR3 nucleotide sequence: TGTGCCAGCAGTCCTCAAGCGGGGGGGGACTACGAGCAGTACTTC.